This T cell receptor beta chain was obtained from a study of CD8+CD57+ T cells in acquired aplastic anemia. Study-wide background: Mean DNA quantity obtained from sorted CD4+ and CD8+ cells was around 2.9 ug. Study-level results: Patients shared just under 30 CD8+ CDR3 sequences with controls.

Flow cytometry had shown expanded CD8+CD57+ cells in the patients chosen for sequencing. No therapy was given to patients before blood sampling. A note on this clonotype: Antigen unknown.

TCR beta VDJ and CDR3 were profiled, and genomic DNA was the template. TCRdb re-derived calls from the reads in MiXCR, one entry per CDR3 protein. The table includes some 120,000 distinct CDR3 sequences, over 55% detected once. The sample taken for sequencing was sorted CD4+, CD8+, or CD8+CD57+ T cells (not recorded which) from PBMCs. The source of this sequence is a human donor with aplastic anemia.

DNA for the CDR3: TGCGCCAGCAGCCAAGATAGGAGGACCATCGGGGAGCTGTTTTTT. Residues: CASSQDRRTIGELFF. The chain links TRBV4-3 to TRBJ2-2; possible D gene TRBD2, 5 bases. Germline V gene sequence: CDR1 LGHNA, CDR2 YSLEER. This CDR3 region has 15 residues. V lost 0 bases and J 7 bases, leaving 12 bases between the germline ends.